Below, 25 T cell receptor beta chains from the same sample are listed, as sequenced in a study of cytomegalovirus exposure and HLA in healthy donors. Use of 60 Vbeta and 13 Jbeta primers characterized the PCR. This table comes from immunoSEQ multiplex PCR, and its TCRdb copy is limited to in-frame clones, with some not included. The data contain some 130,000 clones, about three quarters of them singletons. What was sequenced was PBMCs. The receptor set was obtained from a woman aged 40 to 49 in good health and CMV-seronegative.

The chain uses TRBV7-9 and TRBJ2-3; a weak D match, TRBD2 (5 bases). V was cut by 6 bases and J by 6 bases, with 10 bases left in between. The CDR3 sequence is 12 residues long. Germline CDR1 reads SEHNR; CDR2 reads FQNEAQ (reference sequence). As DNA, the CDR3 is TGTGCCAGCAGAATAGCGCATGATACGCAGTATTTT. It yields the protein CASRIAHDTQYF.

The J gene is TRBJ1-2, the V gene TRBV18; D gene uncertain. The CDR3 is 13 residues long. V was pared by 2 bases and J by 2 bases, with 6 bases between. Germline loops: CDR1 KGHSH, CDR2 LQKENI. The CDR3 bases are TGTGCCAGCTCACCAGACAAGAACTATGGCTACACCTTC. This gives the protein CASSPDKNYGYTF.

On this clone itself: Within the sample, other DNA sequences also encode this same CDR3. V usage is TRBV5-4 and J usage is TRBJ2-2; TRBD1 agrees at 8 bases. Per germline, CDR1 SGHNT and CDR2 YYREEE (reference sequence). Losses at the gene ends were 4 bases for V and 3 bases for J; bases not matched to a gene: 8. The CDR3 has 16 amino acids. DNA of the CDR3: TGTGCCAGCAGCCCATGGACAGGGAGATACACCGGGGAGCTGTTTTTT. Translated, it gives CASSPWTGRYTGELFF.

On this clone itself: The junction departs from the called germline gene at one end, perhaps through a read error. Other nucleotide sequences in the sample specify the same CDR3. CDR3 residues: CSVNRGGVETQYF. CDR3 nucleotides: TGCAGCGTTAATAGGGGGGGAGTGGAGACCCAATACTTC. The chain couples TRBV29-1 to TRBJ2-5; possibly TRBD2 for D (7 bases). The CDR3 is 13 residues long. CDR1 SQVTM and CDR2 ANQGSEA come from the germline V gene.

The V call is TRBV18, the J call TRBJ2-3; no definite D call. Deletions cut 2 bases from V and 4 bases from J, with 7 bases between. The CDR3 has 13 residues. Germline V gene lookup returns CDR1 KGHSH and CDR2 LQKENI. CDR3 protein: CASSPAGPDTQYF. The CDR3 coding sequence is TGTGCCAGCTCACCAGCAGGTCCAGATACGCAGTATTTT.

In its sample, this clone was seen once. V is TRBV5-1 and J is TRBJ2-3; D gene unclear. Between the trimmed V and J ends, which lost 4 bases and 3 bases, there was a span of 6 bases. This CDR3 contains 12 residues. The germline V gene has CDR1 SGHRS and CDR2 YFSETQ. CDR3 sequence reads: CASSEPTDTQYF. The CDR3 DNA sequence: TGCGCCAGCAGCGAGCCGACAGATACGCAGTATTTT.

This chain connects TRBV10-3 to TRBJ1-3; perhaps TRBD1 as D (5 bases). This CDR3 has 15 amino acids. CDR1 ENHRY and CDR2 SYGVKD come from the germline V gene. The V end was cut by 10 bases, the J end by 3 bases, with 19 bases between. In DNA, the CDR3 is TGTGCCACTAGGGGCCCCGGGACTGATGGAAACACCATATATTTT. Translating gives CATRGPGTDGNTIYF.

The gene calls are TRBV4-3 and TRBJ1-5; D is ambiguous. Germline V gives CDR1 LGHNA, CDR2 YSLEER. This CDR3 is built from 13 residues. V lost 0 bases and J 5 bases, leaving 5 bases between the germline ends. The CDR3 spells CASSQEFDQPQHF. CDR3 nucleotides: TGCGCCAGCAGCCAAGAATTCGATCAGCCCCAGCATTTT.

The chain carries TRBV2 and TRBJ2-1, with D possibly being TRBD1 (5 bases). The CDR3 covers 14 residues. Germline CDR1 SNHLY, CDR2 FYNNEI. V gave up 0 bases and J gave up 7 bases, with 10 bases separating them. This CDR3 is CASSEALRANEQFF. CDR3 in DNA: TGTGCCAGCAGTGAAGCCCTCAGGGCTAATGAGCAGTTCTTC.

The chain joins TRBV6-5 to TRBJ1-2; D ambiguous. With 6 bases removed from V and 6 bases from J, the gap between germline ends came to 11 bases. Per the germline V gene, CDR1 is MNHEY and CDR2 is SVGAGI. The CDR3 runs 12 residues. The CDR3 bases are TGTGCCAGCAGCTTAGGAGGAGATGGCTACACCTTC. Translating it yields CASSLGGDGYTF.

This clone has only a few counts. The J gene is TRBJ2-1, the V gene TRBV6-5; 9 positions agree with TRBD1. Germline assignment: CDR1 MNHEY and CDR2 SVGAGI. The CDR3 totals 12 residues. The CDR3 DNA is TGTGTGATAGGGACAGGGATCGATGAGCAGTTCTTC. This gives the protein CVIGTGIDEQFF.

The rearrangement joins TRBV6-5 to TRBJ1-1; perhaps TRBD1 as D (6 bases). The CDR3 totals 12 residues. Germline CDR1 reads MNHEY; CDR2 reads SVGAGI. The V gene lost 6 bases and the J gene lost 5 bases, with 10 bases spanning the gap. The CDR3 bases are TGTGCCAGCAGCCTACAGGGAACTGAAGCTTTCTTT. Translated: CASSLQGTEAFF.

This chain uses TRBV7-9 with TRBJ1-2; TRBD1 aligns across 7 bases. Germline V gives CDR1 SEHNR, CDR2 FQNEAQ (reference sequence). J lost 8 bases, V lost 2 bases, and 14 bases had no gene match. CDR3 size: 16 residues. The CDR3, as DNA: TGTGCCAGCAGCTTATCCCAGACAGGGTTCCACAGGGGCTACACCTTC. Its protein is CASSLSQTGFHRGYTF.

A single count supports this clone. The rearrangement joins TRBV5-6 to TRBJ2-7; D is perhaps TRBD2 (6 bases). The germline V gene encodes CDR1 SGHDT and CDR2 YYEEEE. The CDR3 runs 14 residues. Trimming cost V 0 bases and J 2 bases, with 9 bases left between them. The CDR3 region is CASSLGGLTYEQYF. The CDR3 coding sequence is TGTGCCAGCAGCTTGGGGGGACTTACCTACGAGCAGTACTTC. Using reference TRBV5-6 and TRBJ2-7 for the parts outside the CDR3, the full variable domain is DAGVTQSPTHLIKTRGQQVTLRCSPKSGHDTVSWYQQALGQGPQFIFQYYEEEERQRGNFPDRFSGHQFPNYSSELNVNALLLGDSALYLCASSLGGLTYEQYFGPGTRLTVT.

The chain uses TRBV27 and TRBJ1-4; D is possibly TRBD1 (6 bases). CDR1 is MNHEY and CDR2 is SMNVEV in the germline V gene (reference sequence). The V end lost 5 bases, the J end lost 0 bases, and 10 bases lay between the germline ends. This CDR3 is built from 15 residues. The chain's CDR3 is CASSAGQTTNEKLFF. The CDR3 DNA reads TGTGCCAGCAGTGCCGGACAGACAACTAATGAAAAACTGTTTTTT. The full variable domain, in which reference TRBV27 and TRBJ1-4 provide the parts outside the CDR3, is EAQVTQNPRYLITVTGKKLTVTCSQNMNHEYMSWYRQDPGLGLRQIYYSMNVEVTDKGDVPEGYKVSRKEKRNFPLILESPSPNQTSLYFCASSAGQTTNEKLFFGSGTQLSVL.

The rearrangement joins TRBV6-5 to TRBJ2-1; 8 bases match TRBD1. V shed 6 bases and J 8 bases; nucleotides not matched to a gene: 9. Germline V gives CDR1 MNHEY, CDR2 SVGAGI. The CDR3 loop spans 14 amino acids. This CDR3 reads CASSRQGTVDEQFF. The CDR3 DNA is TGTGCCAGCAGCAGACAGGGGACGGTCGATGAGCAGTTCTTC.

This clone was seen a few times. This sequence joins TRBV6-5 and TRBJ1-1; D gene ambiguous. Trimming removed 6 bases from V and 1 base from J, with 6 bases in between. Germline-derived CDR1 and CDR2 are MNHEY and SVGAGI. The CDR3 spans 12 residues. The CDR3 loop is CASSPSNTEAFF. Written as DNA, the CDR3 is TGTGCCAGCAGCCCTTCGAACACTGAAGCTTTCTTT.

Only a few counts were recorded for this clone. The chain recombines TRBV27 with TRBJ1-5; tentatively, D is TRBD1 (5 bases). The V gene lost 7 bases and the J gene lost 0 bases, with 16 bases spanning the gap. This CDR3 has 16 residues. Germline V lookup: CDR1 MNHEY, CDR2 SMNVEV (reference sequence). The CDR3 loop is CASKQGSTRSNQPQHF. The CDR3 DNA is TGTGCCAGCAAGCAGGGTTCCACGCGTAGCAATCAGCCCCAGCATTTT.

This clone has more than one count but fewer than ten. This chain uses TRBV2 with TRBJ1-1, with 7 bases aligning to TRBD1. Germline loops: CDR1 SNHLY, CDR2 FYNNEI. The junction had 8 bases not matched to a gene; V was cut back by 6 bases and J by 1 base. The CDR3 consists of 15 residues. The CDR3 nucleotides read TGTGCCAGCAGGAACAGGGGAGACGGGAACACTGAAGCTTTCTTT. Protein: CASRNRGDGNTEAFF.

This clone was found a few times. V and J are TRBV5-4 and TRBJ2-2; 11 positions agree with TRBD2. CDR1 SGHNT and CDR2 YYREEE come from the germline V gene (reference sequence). This CDR3 spans 16 amino acids. The J segment lost 0 bases and the V segment lost 3 bases, leaving 1 base of the junction unmatched. Here the CDR3 reads CASSSSGGSNTGELFF. The CDR3 DNA reads TGTGCCAGCAGCTCTAGCGGGGGGTCGAACACCGGGGAGCTGTTTTTT.

The rearrangement uses TRBV20-1 and TRBJ1-2; 9 bases line up with TRBD1. In germline, CDR1 is DFQATT, CDR2 SNEGSKA (reference sequence). The junction had 1 base not matched to a gene; V was cut back by 3 bases and J by 8 bases. CDR3 length equals 11 residues. The CDR3 region is CSARDRGGYTF. Written as DNA, the CDR3 is TGCAGTGCTAGGGACAGGGGAGGCTACACCTTC.

The chain employs TRBV11-2 and TRBJ1-2; 8 bases are a match to TRBD1. CDR3 length: 16 amino acids. The germline CDR1 and CDR2 sequences are SGHAT and FQNNGV. Germline trimming cut 5 bases from V and 4 bases from J; bases unmatched to any gene: 12. CDR3 nucleotides: TGTGCCAGCAGCGAATTTGACAGGGGAGATATCTATGGCTACACCTTC. As protein: CASSEFDRGDIYGYTF.

V and J are TRBV5-1 and TRBJ2-2; TRBD2 is a possible D gene (6 bases). The CDR3 has 15 amino acids. V lost 5 bases and J lost 1, with 12 bases in between. Germline V gives CDR1 SGHRS, CDR2 YFSETQ. The CDR3 region is CASREAGRNTGELFF. The CDR3 DNA reads TGCGCCAGCAGAGAGGCGGGGCGGAACACCGGGGAGCTGTTTTTT.

This clone was seen only once. The V call is TRBV5-4, the J call TRBJ1-2; 7 bases are a match to TRBD1. Germline-derived CDR1 and CDR2 are SGHNT and YYREEE (reference sequence). Losses at the gene ends were 2 bases for V and 6 bases for J; bases not matched to a gene: 4. This CDR3 spans 13 amino acids. CDR3 amino acids: CASSLKGANGYTF. CDR3 DNA sequence: TGTGCCAGCAGCTTAAAGGGGGCAAATGGCTACACCTTC.

This clone has just a few counts. In the same sample, other DNA sequences code for this CDR3. The rearrangement links TRBV5-6 to TRBJ1-4; 7 bases agree with TRBD1. Germline CDR1 reads SGHDT; CDR2 reads YYEEEE. CDR3 length equals 14 residues. V lost 2 bases to trimming and J lost 5 bases; unmatched junction nucleotides: 3. The CDR3 region has the DNA TGTGCCAGCAGCTTCGGGACAGAAAATGAAAAACTGTTTTTT. Translating it yields CASSFGTENEKLFF.